A selection of T cell receptor beta chains follows, all from one sample in a study of beta chain features in type 1 diabetes. Clones were sequenced by immunoSEQ multiplex PCR, and TCRdb holds only the in-frame ones, with some missing. The top ten clones hold approximately 0.022% of a sample with roughly 700,000 clones, roughly an eighth of them seen once. The material sequenced was naive CD4+ T cells from blood. These receptors came from a man between 18 and 35 years old with type 1 diabetes. CDR3s include the opening cysteine and the closing phenylalanine or tryptophan. The D gene is left open where the match is weak. Some rows have no size entry. The others give once, few or many, or a class for an expanded clone.

V gene: TRBV28
D gene: NA
J gene: TRBJ2-1
clone size: NA
CDR3 protein: CASSFRTVGEQFF
CDR3 DNA: TGTGCCAGCAGTTTCCGGACAGTCGGCGAGCAGTTCTTC

V gene: TRBV28
D gene: NA
J gene: TRBJ2-5
clone size: few
CDR3 protein: CASSRITGRETQYF
CDR3 DNA: TGTGCCAGCAGTCGGATCACAGGGCGCGAGACCCAGTACTTC

V gene: TRBV11-2
D gene: NA
J gene: TRBJ1-1
clone size: NA
CDR3 protein: CASSLERVNGEAFF
CDR3 DNA: TGTGCCAGCAGCTTAGAGAGGGTAAATGGTGAAGCTTTCTTT

V gene: TRBV15
D gene: NA
J gene: TRBJ1-2
clone size: NA
CDR3 protein: CATSRTVLTNGYTF
CDR3 DNA: TGTGCCACCAGCAGGACAGTATTAACTAATGGCTACACCTTC

V gene: TRBV30
D gene: NA
J gene: TRBJ2-7
clone size: few
CDR3 protein: CAWGHSYEQYF
CDR3 DNA: TGTGCCTGGGGGCACTCCTACGAGCAGTACTTC

V gene: TRBV19
D gene: NA
J gene: TRBJ2-5
clone size: few
CDR3 protein: CASGPSETQYF
CDR3 DNA: TGTGCCAGCGGCCCCAGCGAGACCCAGTACTTC

V gene: TRBV4-1
D gene: NA
J gene: TRBJ1-5
clone size: few
CDR3 protein: CASSQDRSDQPQHF
CDR3 DNA: TGCGCCAGCAGCCAAGATCGGAGCGATCAGCCCCAGCATTTT

V gene: TRBV11-3
D gene: TRBD1
J gene: TRBJ2-1
clone size: once
CDR3 protein: CASSLGQGAYNEQFF
CDR3 DNA: TGTGCCAGCAGCTTAGGACAGGGGGCCTACAATGAGCAGTTCTTC

V gene: TRBV7-2
D gene: NA
J gene: TRBJ2-7
clone size: NA
CDR3 protein: CASSLGRGDTPYEQYF
CDR3 DNA: TGTGCCAGCAGCTTGGGAAGAGGGGACACCCCCTACGAGCAGTACTTC

V gene: TRBV10-3
D gene: NA
J gene: TRBJ1-5
clone size: NA
CDR3 protein: CAISPGTDQPQHF
CDR3 DNA: TGTGCCATCAGTCCAGGGACGGATCAGCCCCAGCATTTT

V gene: TRBV7-9
D gene: TRBD1
J gene: TRBJ1-5
clone size: NA
CDR3 protein: CASSLGQGAGGNQPQHF
CDR3 DNA: TGTGCCAGCAGCTTGGGACAGGGGGCGGGCGGCAATCAGCCCCAGCATTTT

V gene: TRBV7-2
D gene: TRBD2
J gene: TRBJ2-5
clone size: NA
CDR3 protein: CASSPWAGGLETQYF
CDR3 DNA: TGTGCCAGCAGCCCCTGGGCGGGGGGGCTGGAGACCCAGTACTTC

V gene: TRBV27
D gene: TRBD2
J gene: TRBJ2-7
clone size: NA
CDR3 protein: CASSSRAGVGGEQYF
CDR3 DNA: TGTGCCAGCAGCTCGCGGGCGGGGGTCGGTGGCGAGCAGTACTTC

V gene: TRBV2
D gene: NA
J gene: TRBJ1-2
clone size: NA
CDR3 protein: CASSGGVYGYTF
CDR3 DNA: TGTGCCAGCAGTGGAGGGGTCTATGGCTACACCTTC

V gene: TRBV6-6
D gene: NA
J gene: TRBJ2-1
clone size: NA
CDR3 protein: CASTLDVPTYNEQFF
CDR3 DNA: TGTGCCAGCACCCTTGACGTCCCTACCTACAATGAGCAGTTCTTC

V gene: TRBV27
D gene: TRBD1
J gene: TRBJ1-5
clone size: few
CDR3 protein: CASSRNRGPAANQPQHF
CDR3 DNA: TGTGCCAGCAGTCGGAACAGGGGCCCCGCGGCCAATCAGCCCCAGCATTTT